One sample yielded the 10 T cell receptor beta chains listed below, sequenced in a study of CD8+CD57+ T cells in acquired aplastic anemia. Only patients with CD8+CD57+ cell expansion on flow cytometry were chosen for sequencing. According to the study, genomic DNA was the template for TCR beta VDJ and CDR3 profiling. TCRdb independently ran MiXCR on the reads; one entry per CDR3 protein. Here the sample spans more than 150,000 distinct CDR3 sequences, less than 50% being singletons. The material sequenced was sorted CD4+, CD8+, or CD8+CD57+ T cells (not recorded which) from PBMCs. All receptors derive from a human donor with aplastic anemia.

The chain uses TRBV5-4 and TRBJ1-6, with 8 positions matching TRBD1. This CDR3 comprises 15 residues. The germline V gene has CDR1 SGHNT and CDR2 YYREEE (reference sequence). V lost 0 bases, J lost 9 bases, and 5 bases stayed unmatched. In DNA, the CDR3 is TGTGCCAGCAGCTTGGGGGTGACAGGGGCTTCACCCCTCCACTTT. Its translation: CASSLGVTGASPLHF.

This sequence joins TRBV4-1 and TRBJ1-2, with TRBD1 identical over 7 bases. Looked up from germline, CDR1 is MGHRA and CDR2 is YSYEKL. The V and J ends lost 0 bases and 1 base, in that order; junction bases with no gene match: 11. This CDR3 has 18 amino acids. CDR3 loop: CASSQDHFTQGGNYGYTF. CDR3 nucleotides: TGCGCCAGCAGCCAAGATCATTTTACGCAGGGGGGTAACTATGGCTACACCTTC.

This clonotype has just a few counts. V gene TRBV18 combines with J gene TRBJ2-5; no reliable D call. The CDR3 is 13 amino acids. Germline lookup yields CDR1 KGHSH and CDR2 LQKENI. V gave up 2 bases and J gave up 5 bases, with 9 bases separating them. For the CDR3, the DNA is TGTGCCAGCTCACCAGAGAGGCGGGAGACCCAGTACTTC. This codes for CASSPERRETQYF.

About this clonotype itself: At one end the junction does not follow the germline gene, possibly because of a read error. V and J are TRBV6-1 and TRBJ2-3; D ambiguous. The germline CDR1 and CDR2 sequences are MNHNS and SASEGT. The CDR3 totals 14 residues. CDR3 loop: CASSASTGTDTQYF. Here the CDR3 DNA reads TGTGCCAGCAGTGCAAGCACCGGCACGGATACGCAGTATTTT.

V usage is TRBV24-1 and J usage is TRBJ2-1; 10 bases line up with TRBD1. The CDR3 sequence is 13 residues long. Germline CDR1 and CDR2: KGHDR and SFDVKD. Germline trimming cut 7 bases from V and 10 bases from J; bases unmatched to any gene: 6. For the CDR3, the DNA is TGTGCCACCAGGGGGACAGGGGTGCGGGAGCAGTTCTTC. Translating gives CATRGTGVREQFF.

This chain uses TRBV10-3 with TRBJ2-3; a possible D gene is TRBD2 (6 bases). In germline, CDR1 is ENHRY, CDR2 SYGVKD. CDR3 length: 14 residues. Trimming took off 7 bases at V and 5 bases at J, with 16 bases between the two ends. In nucleotides, the CDR3 is TGTGCCATCACCCGGGGGTCTAGCGAAGATACGCAGTATTTT. Translation: CAITRGSSEDTQYF.

This clonotype was seen a handful of times. This chain connects TRBV7-8 to TRBJ2-7, with 7 bases aligning to TRBD1. The CDR3 is 13 residues long. Germline V lookup: CDR1 SGHVS, CDR2 FQNEAQ. J was trimmed by 3 bases and V by 5 bases; bases with no gene match: 4. CDR3 sequence reads: CASSGGQSYEQYF. CDR3 bases: TGTGCCAGCAGCGGGGGACAGAGCTACGAGCAGTACTTC.

The chain employs TRBV24-1 and TRBJ2-5; D tentatively reads TRBD1 or TRBD2 (5 bases each). With 5 bases removed from V and 2 bases from J, the gap between germline ends came to 11 bases. Looked up from germline, CDR1 is KGHDR and CDR2 is SFDVKD. The CDR3 length is 14 residues. The DNA of the CDR3 is TGTGCCACCAGTGCCCAGGGAGCGCAAGAGACCCAGTACTTC. Residues: CATSAQGAQETQYF.

This clonotype showed up just a few times. The rearrangement uses TRBV11-3 and TRBJ2-5; 7 bases match TRBD1. Per germline, CDR1 SGHNT and CDR2 YENEEA. The CDR3 is 14 amino acids. Losses at the gene ends were 1 base for V and 5 bases for J; bases not matched to a gene: 4. CDR3 DNA: TGTGCCAGCAGCTTAGTAGGGGGCACGGAGACCCAGTACTTC. Protein sequence: CASSLVGGTETQYF. The complete variable domain, with remaining parts taken from reference TRBV11-3 and TRBJ2-5, reads EAGVVQSPRYKIIEKKQPVAFWCNPISGHNTLYWYLQNLGQGPELLIRYENEEAVDDSQLPKDRFSAERLKGVDSTLKIQPAELGDSAVYLCASSLVGGTETQYFGPGTRLLVL.

Regarding this clonotype: Relative to the germline gene, one junction end is altered; a read error may explain this. The chain combines TRBV7-9 with TRBJ1-1, with D maybe TRBD1 (5 bases). CDR3 length equals 14 residues. CDR1 is SEHNR, CDR2 FQNEAQ, per germline (reference sequence). Written as DNA, the CDR3 is TGTGCCAGCAGCTTTTCCCCCGGGACGTTTGAAGTTTTCTTC. Translation gives CASSFSPGTFEVFF.